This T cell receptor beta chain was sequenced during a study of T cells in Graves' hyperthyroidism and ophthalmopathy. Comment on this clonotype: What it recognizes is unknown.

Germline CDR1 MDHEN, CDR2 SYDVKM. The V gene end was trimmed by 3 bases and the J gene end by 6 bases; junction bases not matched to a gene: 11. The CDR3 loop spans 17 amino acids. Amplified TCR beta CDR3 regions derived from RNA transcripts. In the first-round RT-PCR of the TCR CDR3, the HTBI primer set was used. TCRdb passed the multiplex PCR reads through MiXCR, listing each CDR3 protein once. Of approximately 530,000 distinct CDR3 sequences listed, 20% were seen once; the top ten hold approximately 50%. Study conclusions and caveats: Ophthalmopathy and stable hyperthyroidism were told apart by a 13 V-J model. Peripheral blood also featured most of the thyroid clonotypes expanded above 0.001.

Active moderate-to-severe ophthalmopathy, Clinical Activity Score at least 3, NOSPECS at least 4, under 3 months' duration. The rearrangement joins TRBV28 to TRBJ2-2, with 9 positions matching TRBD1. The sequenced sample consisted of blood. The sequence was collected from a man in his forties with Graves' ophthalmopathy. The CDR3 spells CASSFHRDRAFAGELFF. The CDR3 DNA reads TGTGCCAGCAGTTTCCACCGGGACAGGGCTTTCGCCGGGGAGCTGTTTTTT. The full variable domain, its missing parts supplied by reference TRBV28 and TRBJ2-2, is DVKVTQSSRYLVKRTGEKVFLECVQDMDHENMFWYRQDPGLGLRLIYFSYDVKMKEKGDIPEGYSVSREKKERFSLILESASTNQTSMYLCASSFHRDRAFAGELFFGEGSRLTVL.